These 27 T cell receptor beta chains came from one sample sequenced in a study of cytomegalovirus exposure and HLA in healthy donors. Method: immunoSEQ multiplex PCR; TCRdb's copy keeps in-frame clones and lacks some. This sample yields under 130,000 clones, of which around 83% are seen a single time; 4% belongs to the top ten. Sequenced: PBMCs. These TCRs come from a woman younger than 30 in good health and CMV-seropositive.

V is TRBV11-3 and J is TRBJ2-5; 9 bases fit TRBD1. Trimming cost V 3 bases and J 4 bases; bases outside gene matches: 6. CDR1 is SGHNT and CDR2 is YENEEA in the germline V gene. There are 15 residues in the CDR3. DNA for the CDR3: TGTGCCAGCAGCTTGACCGGGACAGGGACAGAGACCCAGTACTTC. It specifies CASSLTGTGTETQYF.

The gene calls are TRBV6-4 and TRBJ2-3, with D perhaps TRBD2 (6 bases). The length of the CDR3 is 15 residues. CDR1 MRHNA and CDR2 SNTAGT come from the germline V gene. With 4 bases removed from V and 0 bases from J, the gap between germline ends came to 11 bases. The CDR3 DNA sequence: TGTGCCAGCAGTGTTTCCAGCGGGAGCACAGATACGCAGTATTTT. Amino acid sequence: CASSVSSGSTDTQYF.

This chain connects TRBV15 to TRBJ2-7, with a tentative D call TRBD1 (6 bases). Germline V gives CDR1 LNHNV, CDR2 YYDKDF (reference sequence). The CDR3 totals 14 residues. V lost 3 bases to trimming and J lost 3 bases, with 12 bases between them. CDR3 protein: CATSSSTGFYEQYF. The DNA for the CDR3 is TGTGCCACCAGCAGCAGCACAGGGTTCTACGAGCAGTACTTC.

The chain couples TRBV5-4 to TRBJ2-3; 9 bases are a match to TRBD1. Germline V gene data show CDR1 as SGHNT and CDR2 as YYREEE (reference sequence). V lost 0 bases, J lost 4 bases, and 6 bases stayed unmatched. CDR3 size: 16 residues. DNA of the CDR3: TGTGCCAGCAGCTTGGGAATGGGACAGGGAGCAGATACGCAGTATTTT. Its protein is CASSLGMGQGADTQYF.

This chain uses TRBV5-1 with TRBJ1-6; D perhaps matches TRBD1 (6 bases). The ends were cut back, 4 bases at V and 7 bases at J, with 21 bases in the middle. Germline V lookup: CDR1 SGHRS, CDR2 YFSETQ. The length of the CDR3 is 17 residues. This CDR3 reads CASSLSPPGTLNSPLHF. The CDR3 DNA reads TGCGCCAGCAGCCTTTCCCCCCCAGGGACATTAAATTCACCCCTCCACTTT.

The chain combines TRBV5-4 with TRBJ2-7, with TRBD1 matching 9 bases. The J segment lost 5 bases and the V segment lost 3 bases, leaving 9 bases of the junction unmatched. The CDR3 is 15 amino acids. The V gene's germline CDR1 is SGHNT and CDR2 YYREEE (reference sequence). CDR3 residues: CASSSRGQGTNEQYF. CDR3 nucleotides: TGTGCCAGCAGCTCTCGAGGACAGGGGACAAACGAGCAGTACTTC. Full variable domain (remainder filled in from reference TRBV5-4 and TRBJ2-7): ETGVTQSPTHLIKTRGQQVTLRCSSQSGHNTVSWYQQALGQGPQFIFQYYREEENGRGNFPPRFSGLQFPNYSSELNVNALELDDSALYLCASSSRGQGTNEQYFGPGTRLTVT.

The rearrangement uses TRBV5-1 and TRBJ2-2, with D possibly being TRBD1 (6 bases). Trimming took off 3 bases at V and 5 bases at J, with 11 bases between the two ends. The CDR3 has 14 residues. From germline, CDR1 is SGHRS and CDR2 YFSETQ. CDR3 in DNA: TGCGCCAGCAGCTACAGGGCCACAACCGGGGAGCTGTTTTTT. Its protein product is CASSYRATTGELFF.

CDR3 sequence reads: CASSAPGQRTEAFF. CDR3 sequence (DNA): TGTGCCAGTAGTGCACCGGGACAGAGGACTGAAGCTTTCTTT. J is TRBJ1-1 and V is TRBV19; 7 bases match TRBD1. J gave up 5 bases and V 5 bases, and 8 bases lay outside the gene matches. CDR1 is LNHDA and CDR2 is SQIVND in the germline V gene (reference sequence). The CDR3 length is 14 residues.

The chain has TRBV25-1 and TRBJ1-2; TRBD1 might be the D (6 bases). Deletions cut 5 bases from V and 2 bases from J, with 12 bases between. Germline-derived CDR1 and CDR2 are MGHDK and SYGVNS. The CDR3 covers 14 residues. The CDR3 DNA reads TGTGCCAGCAGTCAGGGGACCTCCAACTATGGCTACACCTTC. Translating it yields CASSQGTSNYGYTF.

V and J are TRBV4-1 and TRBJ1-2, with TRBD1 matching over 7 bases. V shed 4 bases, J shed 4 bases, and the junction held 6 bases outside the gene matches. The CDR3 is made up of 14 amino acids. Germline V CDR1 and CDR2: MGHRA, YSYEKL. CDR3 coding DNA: TGCGCCAGCAGCCCGACAGGGCCTCTCTATGGCTACACCTTC. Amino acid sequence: CASSPTGPLYGYTF.

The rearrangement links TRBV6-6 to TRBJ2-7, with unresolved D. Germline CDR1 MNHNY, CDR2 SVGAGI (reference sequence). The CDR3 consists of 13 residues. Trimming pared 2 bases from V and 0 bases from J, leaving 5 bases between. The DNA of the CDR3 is TGTGCCAGCAGTTACGCAGGCTCCTACGAGCAGTACTTC. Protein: CASSYAGSYEQYF.

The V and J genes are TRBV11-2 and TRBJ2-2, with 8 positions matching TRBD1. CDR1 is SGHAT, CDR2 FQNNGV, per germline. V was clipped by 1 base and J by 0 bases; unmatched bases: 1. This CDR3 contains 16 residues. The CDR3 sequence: CASSLGQGTNTGELFF. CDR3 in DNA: TGTGCCAGCAGCTTAGGACAGGGGACGAACACCGGGGAGCTGTTTTTT.

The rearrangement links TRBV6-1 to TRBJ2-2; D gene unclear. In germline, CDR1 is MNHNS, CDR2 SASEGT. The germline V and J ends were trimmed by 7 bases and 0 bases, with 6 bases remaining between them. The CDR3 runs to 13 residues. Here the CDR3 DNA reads TGTGCCAGCAAACAGCCGAACACCGGGGAGCTGTTTTTT. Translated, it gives CASKQPNTGELFF.

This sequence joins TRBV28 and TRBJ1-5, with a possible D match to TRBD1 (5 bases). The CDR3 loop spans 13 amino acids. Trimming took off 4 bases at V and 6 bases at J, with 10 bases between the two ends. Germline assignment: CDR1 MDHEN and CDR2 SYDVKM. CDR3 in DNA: TGTGCCAGCAGTTCGGGGGGAGTTCAGCCCCAGCATTTT. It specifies CASSSGGVQPQHF.

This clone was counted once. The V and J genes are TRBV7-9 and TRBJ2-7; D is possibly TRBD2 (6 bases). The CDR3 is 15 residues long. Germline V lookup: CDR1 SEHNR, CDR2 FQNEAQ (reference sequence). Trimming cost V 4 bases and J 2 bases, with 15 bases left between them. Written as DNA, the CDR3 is TGTGCCAGCAGCTCTCGGGACTCCTCTCCCTACGAGCAGTACTTC. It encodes CASSSRDSSPYEQYF.

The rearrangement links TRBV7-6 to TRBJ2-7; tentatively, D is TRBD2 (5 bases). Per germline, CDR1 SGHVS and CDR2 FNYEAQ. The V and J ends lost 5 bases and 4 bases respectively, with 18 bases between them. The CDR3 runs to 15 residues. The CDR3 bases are TGTGCCAGCAGCCCCGGACCGGACGGGGTTTACGAGCAGTACTTC. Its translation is CASSPGPDGVYEQYF.

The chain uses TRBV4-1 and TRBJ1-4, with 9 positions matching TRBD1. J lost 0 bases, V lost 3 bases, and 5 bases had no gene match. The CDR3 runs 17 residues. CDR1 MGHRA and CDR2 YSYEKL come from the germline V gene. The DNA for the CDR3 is TGCGCCAGCAGCCAGGGACAGGGTATGACAACTAATGAAAAACTGTTTTTT. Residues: CASSQGQGMTTNEKLFF.

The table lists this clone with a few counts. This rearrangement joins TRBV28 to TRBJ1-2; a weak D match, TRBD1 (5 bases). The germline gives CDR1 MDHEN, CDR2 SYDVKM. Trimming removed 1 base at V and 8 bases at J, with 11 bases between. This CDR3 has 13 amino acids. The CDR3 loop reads CASSLSSGNGYTF. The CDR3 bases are TGTGCCAGCAGTTTATCATCAGGGAACGGCTACACCTTC.

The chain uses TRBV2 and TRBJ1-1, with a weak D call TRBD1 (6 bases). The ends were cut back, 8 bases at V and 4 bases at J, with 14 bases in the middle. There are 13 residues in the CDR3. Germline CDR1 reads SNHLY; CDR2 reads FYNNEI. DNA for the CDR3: TGTGCCAGCCCGACGATAGGGGGCACTGAAGCTTTCTTT. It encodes CASPTIGGTEAFF.

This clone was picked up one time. Here the CDR3 reads CASSLDIRADWNQPQHF. The CDR3 DNA follows: TGTGCCAGCAGCTTAGATATCAGGGCCGATTGGAATCAGCCCCAGCATTTT. The V call is TRBV7-8, the J call TRBJ1-5; D is perhaps TRBD1 (5 bases). The CDR3 sequence is 17 residues long. V was pared by 1 base and J by 4 bases, with 17 bases between. Germline V gene lookup returns CDR1 SGHVS and CDR2 FQNEAQ.

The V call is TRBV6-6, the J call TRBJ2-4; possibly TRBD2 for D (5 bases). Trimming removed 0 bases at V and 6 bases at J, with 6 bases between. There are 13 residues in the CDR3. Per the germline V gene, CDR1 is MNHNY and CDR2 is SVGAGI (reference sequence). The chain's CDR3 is CASSYSEGNIQYF. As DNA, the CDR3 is TGTGCCAGCAGTTACTCAGAGGGAAACATTCAGTACTTC.

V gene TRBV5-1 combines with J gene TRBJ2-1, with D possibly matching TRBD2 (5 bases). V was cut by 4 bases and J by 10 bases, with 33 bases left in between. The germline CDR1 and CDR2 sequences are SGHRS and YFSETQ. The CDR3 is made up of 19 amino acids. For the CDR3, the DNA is TGCGCCAGCAGCCCCCGAATCGGCGGGCCCGCTCTCATCTACAGCGAGCAGTTCTTC. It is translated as CASSPRIGGPALIYSEQFF.

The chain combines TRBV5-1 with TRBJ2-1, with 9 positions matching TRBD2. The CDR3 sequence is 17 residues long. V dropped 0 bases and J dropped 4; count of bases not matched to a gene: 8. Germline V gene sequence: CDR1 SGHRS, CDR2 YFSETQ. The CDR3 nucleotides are TGCGCCAGCAGCTTGGAGGCACTAGCGGGCTTTTACAATGAGCAGTTCTTC. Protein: CASSLEALAGFYNEQFF.

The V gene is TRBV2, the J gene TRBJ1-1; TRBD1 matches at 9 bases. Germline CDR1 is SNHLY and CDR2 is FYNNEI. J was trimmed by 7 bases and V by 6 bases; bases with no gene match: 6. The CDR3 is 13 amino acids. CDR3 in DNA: TGTGCCAGCAGCGAACAGGGGGCGGGTGAAGCTTTCTTT. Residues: CASSEQGAGEAFF.

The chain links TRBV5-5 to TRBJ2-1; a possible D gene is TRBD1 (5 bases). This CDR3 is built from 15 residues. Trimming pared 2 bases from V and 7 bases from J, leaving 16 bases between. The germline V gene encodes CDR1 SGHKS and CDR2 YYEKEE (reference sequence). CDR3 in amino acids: CASSFLSRGGNEQFF. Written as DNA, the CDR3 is TGTGCCAGCAGCTTTCTGAGTAGGGGCGGTAATGAGCAGTTCTTC.

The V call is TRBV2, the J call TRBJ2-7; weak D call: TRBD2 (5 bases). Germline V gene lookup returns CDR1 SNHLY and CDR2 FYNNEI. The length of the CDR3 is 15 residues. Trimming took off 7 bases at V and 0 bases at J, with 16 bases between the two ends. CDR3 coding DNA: TGTGCCAGCAAGGAGGAGCGATCCCTCTCCTACGAGCAGTACTTC. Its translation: CASKEERSLSYEQYF.

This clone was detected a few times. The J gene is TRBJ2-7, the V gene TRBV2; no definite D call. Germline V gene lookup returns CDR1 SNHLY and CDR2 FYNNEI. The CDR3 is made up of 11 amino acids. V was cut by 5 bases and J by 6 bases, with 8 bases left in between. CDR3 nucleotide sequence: TGTGCCAGCAGTCCCCGGAGCGAGCAGTACTTC. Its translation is CASSPRSEQYF. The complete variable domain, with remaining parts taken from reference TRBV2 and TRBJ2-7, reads EPEVTQTPSHQVTQMGQEVILRCVPISNHLYFYWYRQILGQKVEFLVSFYNNEISEKSEIFDDQFSVERPDGSNFTLKIRSTKLEDSAMYFCASSPRSEQYFGPGTRLTVT.